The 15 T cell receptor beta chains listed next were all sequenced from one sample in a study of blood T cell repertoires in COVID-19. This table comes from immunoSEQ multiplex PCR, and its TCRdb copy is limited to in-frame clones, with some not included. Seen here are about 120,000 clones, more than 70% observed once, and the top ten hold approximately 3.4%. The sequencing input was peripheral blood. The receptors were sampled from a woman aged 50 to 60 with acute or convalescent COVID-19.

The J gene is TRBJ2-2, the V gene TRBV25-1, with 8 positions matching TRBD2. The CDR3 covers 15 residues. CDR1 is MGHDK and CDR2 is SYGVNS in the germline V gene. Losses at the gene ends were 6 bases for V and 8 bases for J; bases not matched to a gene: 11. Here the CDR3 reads CASRKTGGTGGELFF. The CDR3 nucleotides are TGTGCCAGCAGGAAGACGGGAGGGACTGGGGGGGAGCTGTTTTTT.

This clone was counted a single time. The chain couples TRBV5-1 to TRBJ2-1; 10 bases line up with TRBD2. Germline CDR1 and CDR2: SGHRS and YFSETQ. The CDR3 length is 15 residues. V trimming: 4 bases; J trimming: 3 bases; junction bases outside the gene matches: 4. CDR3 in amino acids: CASSRGTSDYNEQFF. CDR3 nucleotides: TGCGCCAGCAGCCGCGGGACTAGCGACTACAATGAGCAGTTCTTC.

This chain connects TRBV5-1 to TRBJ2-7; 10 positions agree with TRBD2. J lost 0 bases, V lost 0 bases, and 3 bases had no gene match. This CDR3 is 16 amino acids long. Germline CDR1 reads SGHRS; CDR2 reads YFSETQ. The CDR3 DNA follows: TGCGCCAGCAGCTTGGGACTAGCGGGCTCCTCCTACGAGCAGTACTTC. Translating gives CASSLGLAGSSYEQYF.

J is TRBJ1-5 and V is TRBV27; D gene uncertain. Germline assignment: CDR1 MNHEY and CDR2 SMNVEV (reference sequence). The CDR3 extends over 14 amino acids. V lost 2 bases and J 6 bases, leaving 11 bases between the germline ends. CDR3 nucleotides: TGTGCCAGCAGTTTACAGATGGGGAGTCAGCCCCAGCATTTT. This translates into CASSLQMGSQPQHF.

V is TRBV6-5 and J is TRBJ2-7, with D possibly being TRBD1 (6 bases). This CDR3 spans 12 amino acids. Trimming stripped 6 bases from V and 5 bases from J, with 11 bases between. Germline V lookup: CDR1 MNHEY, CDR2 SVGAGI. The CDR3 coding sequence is TGTGCCAGCAGAACAGGGCGCGACGAGCAGTACTTC. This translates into CASRTGRDEQYF.

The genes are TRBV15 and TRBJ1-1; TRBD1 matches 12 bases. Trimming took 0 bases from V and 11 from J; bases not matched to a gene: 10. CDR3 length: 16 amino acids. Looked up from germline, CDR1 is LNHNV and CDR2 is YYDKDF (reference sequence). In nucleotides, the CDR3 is TGTGCCACCAGCAGAGAAGGGGACAGGGGGCGCGTGGGGGCTTTCTTT. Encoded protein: CATSREGDRGRVGAFF.

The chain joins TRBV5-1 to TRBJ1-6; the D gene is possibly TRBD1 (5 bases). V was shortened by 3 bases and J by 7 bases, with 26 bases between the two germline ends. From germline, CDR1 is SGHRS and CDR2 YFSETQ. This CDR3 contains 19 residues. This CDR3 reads CASSSQPRGNTISNSPLHF. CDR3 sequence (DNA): TGCGCCAGCAGCTCCCAGCCTAGGGGAAACACCATTTCAAATTCACCCCTCCACTTT. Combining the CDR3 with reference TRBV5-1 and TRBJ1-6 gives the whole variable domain KAGVTQTPRYLIKTRGQQVTLSCSPISGHRSVSWYQQTPGQGLQFLFEYFSETQRNKGNFPGRFSGRQFSNSRSEMNVSTLELGDSALYLCASSSQPRGNTISNSPLHFGNGTRLTVT.

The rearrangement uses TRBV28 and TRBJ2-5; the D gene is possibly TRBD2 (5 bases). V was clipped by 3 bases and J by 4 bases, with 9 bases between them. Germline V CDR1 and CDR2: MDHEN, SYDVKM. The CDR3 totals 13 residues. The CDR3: CASSLSGGETQYF. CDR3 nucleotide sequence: TGTGCCAGCAGTTTGTCAGGAGGAGAGACCCAGTACTTC.

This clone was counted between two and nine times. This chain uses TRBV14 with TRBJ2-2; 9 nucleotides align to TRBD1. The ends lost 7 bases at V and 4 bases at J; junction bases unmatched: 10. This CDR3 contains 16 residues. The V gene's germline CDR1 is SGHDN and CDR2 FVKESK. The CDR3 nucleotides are TGTGCCAGCAACACCCCGGGACAGGGTATCACCGGGGAGCTGTTTTTT. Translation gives CASNTPGQGITGELFF.

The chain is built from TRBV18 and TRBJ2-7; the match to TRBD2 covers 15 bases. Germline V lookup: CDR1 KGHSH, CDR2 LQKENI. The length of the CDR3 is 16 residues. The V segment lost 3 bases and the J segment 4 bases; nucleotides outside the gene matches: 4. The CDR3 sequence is CASSPTGTSGRYEQYF. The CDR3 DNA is TGTGCCAGCTCACCGACCGGGACTAGCGGGAGGTACGAGCAGTACTTC.

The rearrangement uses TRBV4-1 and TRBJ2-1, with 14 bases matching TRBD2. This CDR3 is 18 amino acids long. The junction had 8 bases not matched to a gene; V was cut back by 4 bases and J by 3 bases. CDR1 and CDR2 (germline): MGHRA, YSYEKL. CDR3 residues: CASSLETSGRAGYNEQFF. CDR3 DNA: TGCGCCAGCAGCCTCGAGACTAGCGGGAGGGCCGGCTACAATGAGCAGTTCTTC.

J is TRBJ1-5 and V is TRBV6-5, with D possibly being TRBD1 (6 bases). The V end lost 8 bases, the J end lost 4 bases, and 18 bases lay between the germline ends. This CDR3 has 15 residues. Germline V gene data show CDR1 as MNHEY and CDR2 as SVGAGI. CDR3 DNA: TGTGCCAGCGTTGGCCCTGGGGGCGGGAATCAGCCCCAGCATTTT. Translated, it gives CASVGPGGGNQPQHF.

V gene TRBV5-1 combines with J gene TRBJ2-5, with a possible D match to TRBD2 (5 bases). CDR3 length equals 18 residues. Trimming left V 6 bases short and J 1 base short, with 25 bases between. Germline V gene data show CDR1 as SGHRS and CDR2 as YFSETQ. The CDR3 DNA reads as TGCGCCAGCACTTTGCACGAGGGCTTCGGGGAAGTCCAAGAGACCCAGTACTTC. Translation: CASTLHEGFGEVQETQYF.

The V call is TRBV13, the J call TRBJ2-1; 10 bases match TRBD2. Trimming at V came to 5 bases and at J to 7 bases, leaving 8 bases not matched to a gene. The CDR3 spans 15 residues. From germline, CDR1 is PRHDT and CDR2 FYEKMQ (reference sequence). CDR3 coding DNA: TGTGCCAGCAGCCTCCGGACTAGCGGAGCTAATGAGCAGTTCTTC. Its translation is CASSLRTSGANEQFF.

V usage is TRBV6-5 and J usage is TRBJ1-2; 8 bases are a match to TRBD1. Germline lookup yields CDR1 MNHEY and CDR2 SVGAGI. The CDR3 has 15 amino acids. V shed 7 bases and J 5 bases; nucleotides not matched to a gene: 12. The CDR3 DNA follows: TGTGCCAGCAAAGCCACCGGGACAGGCATATATGGCTACACCTTC. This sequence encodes CASKATGTGIYGYTF.